This entry features one T cell receptor beta chain sequence. No antigen is known for it. The record originates from a study of T cells expressing NK-cell markers. Turning to the study itself: Eight donors were sequenced, of whom seven were HCMV-seropositive, while the remaining one was HCMV-seronegative. The study, taken as a whole, reports: As a fraction of CD8+ T cells, dominant NKG2C+ clonotypes reached about 1.0-7.5% in six donors.

Using the 5' RACE reads, TCRdb records one entry per CDR3 protein without DNA. This sample's clone table lists about 380,000 distinct CDR3 sequences. The source is a man aged 18-69 years in good health. The sample taken for sequencing was blood T cells: a sorted CD56 or NKG2C T cell subset, CD4+ or CD8+ T cells, or bulk PBMC T cells (not recorded which).

CDR3 sequence reads: CASSDSHLIAGAYNEQFF. The V and J genes are TRBV25-1 and TRBJ2-1; TCRdb's D call of TRBD2 is untestable without DNA. From germline, CDR1 is MGHDK and CDR2 SYGVNS. This CDR3 region has 18 residues.